This T cell receptor beta chain was sequenced in a study of T cell clones after liver transplantation. Using immunoSEQ multiplex PCR, the repertoire was profiled, and TCRdb retains in-frame clones only, with some absent. The repertoire holds some 120,000 clones, over 75% seen once, with around 0.86% in the top ten. The CDR3 sequence is 15 residues long. Trimming shortened V by 2 bases and J by 4 bases, and 12 bases separated the two germline ends. Germline assignment: CDR1 MGHRA and CDR2 YSYEKL. This sample comprised CD4+ T cells from blood, obtained 12 months after liver transplant. V is TRBV4-1 and J is TRBJ1-3; the D gene is possibly TRBD1 (6 bases). This TCR was sampled from a human patient who received a liver transplant. A share of the T cells may be of graft donor origin. CDR3 sequence: CASSQRQGHGNTIYF. The CDR3 DNA is TGCGCCAGCAGCCAAAGGCAGGGGCACGGAAACACCATATATTTT.